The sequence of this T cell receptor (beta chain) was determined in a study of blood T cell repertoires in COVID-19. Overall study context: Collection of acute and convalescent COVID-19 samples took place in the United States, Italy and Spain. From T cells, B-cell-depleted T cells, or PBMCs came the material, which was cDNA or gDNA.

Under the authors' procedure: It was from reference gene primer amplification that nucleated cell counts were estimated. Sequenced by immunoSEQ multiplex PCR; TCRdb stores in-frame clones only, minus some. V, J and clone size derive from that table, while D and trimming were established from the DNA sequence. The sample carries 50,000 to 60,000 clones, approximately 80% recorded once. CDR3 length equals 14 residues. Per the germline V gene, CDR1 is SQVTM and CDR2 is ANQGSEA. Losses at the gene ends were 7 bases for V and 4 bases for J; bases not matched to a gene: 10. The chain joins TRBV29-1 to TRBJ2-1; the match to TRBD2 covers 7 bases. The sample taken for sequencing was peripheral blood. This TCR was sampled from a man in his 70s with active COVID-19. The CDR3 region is CSGHWGGKYNEQFF. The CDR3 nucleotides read TGCAGCGGACACTGGGGGGGTAAATACAATGAGCAGTTCTTC.